The 18 T cell receptor beta chains below were found in one sample sequenced in a study of shared clonotypes between healthy human individuals. Only in-frame clones appear in the TCRdb table, and some are missing; sequencing was by immunoSEQ multiplex PCR. The sample lists about 2,500,000 clones; more than 90% were seen once. Source material: naive CD4+ T cells sorted from blood. The subset is: CD45RA+ positively selected. The receptors stem from a man aged 18 to 30 in good health.

V gene TRBV15 combines with J gene TRBJ1-5, with 9 bases identical to TRBD1. This CDR3 has 17 amino acids. V lost 3 bases to trimming and J lost 5 bases; unmatched junction nucleotides: 11. Germline V CDR1 and CDR2: LNHNV, YYDKDF (reference sequence). For the CDR3, the DNA is TGTGCCACCAGCAGGGGAATTGCGGGACAGGGCGATCAGCCCCAGCATTTT. Protein sequence: CATSRGIAGQGDQPQHF.

As regards this clone: The same CDR3 also results from other DNA sequences found in this sample. This chain links TRBV30 with TRBJ1-2; D uncertain. There are 11 residues in the CDR3. The germline CDR1 and CDR2 sequences are GTSNPN and SVGIG (reference sequence). The ends were cut back, 0 bases at V and 8 bases at J, with 7 bases in the middle. The CDR3 loop is CAWSVSGGYTF. In DNA, the CDR3 is TGTGCCTGGAGTGTGAGTGGAGGCTACACCTTC. Full variable domain (remainder filled in from reference TRBV30 and TRBJ1-2): SQTIHQWPATLVQPVGSPLSLECTVEGTSNPNLYWYRQAAGRGLQLLFYSVGIGQISSEVPQNLSASRPQDRQFILSSKKLLLSDSGFYLCAWSVSGGYTFGSGTRLTVV.

The CDR3 loop reads CASSSVGDRGYTEAFF. Written as DNA, the CDR3 is TGTGCCAGTAGTAGCGTAGGGGACAGGGGTTACACTGAAGCTTTCTTT. This chain joins TRBV19 and TRBJ1-1; TRBD1 matches at 10 bases. Per germline, CDR1 LNHDA and CDR2 SQIVND (reference sequence). CDR3 length: 16 residues. Germline trimming cut 4 bases from V and 3 bases from J; bases unmatched to any gene: 8.

About this clone: Other DNA sequences within the sample encode an identical CDR3. The J gene is TRBJ1-5, the V gene TRBV19; TRBD1 is a possible D gene (6 bases). The V gene lost 6 bases and the J gene lost 1 base, with 13 bases spanning the gap. The germline gives CDR1 LNHDA, CDR2 SQIVND (reference sequence). The length of the CDR3 is 15 residues. The CDR3: CASRTGAGSNQPQHF. The CDR3 DNA sequence: TGTGCCAGTAGAACGGGGGCGGGCAGCAATCAGCCCCAGCATTTT.

The rearrangement uses TRBV28 and TRBJ2-2; the D gene is possibly TRBD1 (5 bases). Germline V lookup: CDR1 MDHEN, CDR2 SYDVKM. Trimming pared 6 bases from V and 1 base from J, leaving 12 bases between. There are 15 residues in the CDR3. Written as DNA, the CDR3 is TGTGCCAGCAGGGCGGCAGGGTGGAACACCGGGGAGCTGTTTTTT. Translated, it gives CASRAAGWNTGELFF.

V gene TRBV7-2 combines with J gene TRBJ1-4, with a tentative D call TRBD1 (6 bases). V lost 2 bases and J lost 2, with 12 bases in between. The CDR3 extends over 16 amino acids. Looked up from germline, CDR1 is SGHTA and CDR2 is FQGNSA. This CDR3 is CASSLRYRDTNEKLFF. In DNA, the CDR3 is TGTGCCAGCAGCTTACGTTACAGGGATACTAATGAAAAACTGTTTTTT.

The genes are TRBV5-1 and TRBJ1-6; the match to TRBD1 covers 9 bases. V shed 1 base and J 7 bases; nucleotides not matched to a gene: 6. Germline lookup yields CDR1 SGHRS and CDR2 YFSETQ. The CDR3 has 16 amino acids. The CDR3, as DNA: TGCGCCAGCAGCTTGATGACAGGGGGGTCGAATTCACCCCTCCACTTT. Protein product: CASSLMTGGSNSPLHF.

The chain joins TRBV10-3 to TRBJ2-2; 12 bases align to TRBD2. V trimming: 10 bases; J trimming: 6 bases; junction bases outside the gene matches: 9. Germline V gives CDR1 ENHRY, CDR2 SYGVKD. This CDR3 has 15 amino acids. CDR3 loop: CATVGTSGPSGELFF. In DNA, the CDR3 is TGTGCCACAGTTGGGACTAGCGGGCCCTCCGGGGAGCTGTTTTTT.

The chain recombines TRBV7-9 with TRBJ2-2; weak D call: TRBD2 (7 bases). Germline-derived CDR1 and CDR2 are SEHNR and FQNEAQ (reference sequence). The CDR3 is made up of 16 amino acids. V lost 7 bases and J lost 5, with 20 bases in between. The chain's CDR3 is CASIRGATRYTGELFF. Written as DNA, the CDR3 is TGTGCCAGCATCCGGGGGGCCACTAGATATACCGGGGAGCTGTTTTTT.

Concerning this clone itself: The same CDR3 can be traced to other DNA sequences in this sample. The chain is built from TRBV6-5 and TRBJ2-7; 8 nucleotides line up with TRBD1. CDR1 and CDR2 (germline): MNHEY, SVGAGI. This CDR3 contains 15 residues. V lost 0 bases and J lost 2; bases outside the gene matches: 3. Here the CDR3 DNA reads TGTGCCAGCAGTTACTCGGACAGGGATACCTACGAGCAGTACTTC. It codes for CASSYSDRDTYEQYF.

The gene calls are TRBV4-3 and TRBJ2-7, with TRBD2 identical over 9 bases. Trimming at V came to 0 bases and at J to 3 bases, leaving 9 bases not matched to a gene. CDR3 length: 17 residues. Germline V gives CDR1 LGHNA, CDR2 YSLEER. DNA of the CDR3: TGCGCCAGCAGCCAAGATGGGCAGACTAGCGGTTACTACGAGCAGTACTTC. It yields the protein CASSQDGQTSGYYEQYF.

The chain employs TRBV27 and TRBJ1-3; no clear D. V was cut by 4 bases and J by 0 bases, with 7 bases left in between. Germline V gives CDR1 MNHEY, CDR2 SMNVEV (reference sequence). The CDR3 contains 14 residues. The CDR3 nucleotides are TGTGCCAGCAGTTCAATGAGCTCTGGAAACACCATATATTTT. Translated: CASSSMSSGNTIYF.

The chain is built from TRBV19 and TRBJ1-5; TRBD1 matches 10 bases. CDR1 and CDR2 from the germline V gene are LNHDA and SQIVND (reference sequence). The CDR3 covers 17 residues. V shed 5 bases and J 3 bases; nucleotides not matched to a gene: 10. In DNA form, the CDR3 reads TGTGCCAGTAGTCCAGGACAGGGGGTTAAAAACAATCAGCCCCAGCATTTT. It specifies CASSPGQGVKNNQPQHF.

The rearrangement joins TRBV5-1 to TRBJ1-4; 8 positions agree with TRBD1. Germline CDR1 SGHRS, CDR2 YFSETQ. Unmatched junction bases numbered 8, after V lost 4 bases and J lost 6 bases. The CDR3 has 15 residues. The CDR3 reads CASSPDRGRDEKLFF. CDR3 DNA: TGCGCCAGCAGCCCCGACAGGGGTCGCGATGAAAAACTGTTTTTT. Together with reference TRBV5-1 and TRBJ1-4, the CDR3 gives the full variable domain: KAGVTQTPRYLIKTRGQQVTLSCSPISGHRSVSWYQQTPGQGLQFLFEYFSETQRNKGNFPGRFSGRQFSNSRSEMNVSTLELGDSALYLCASSPDRGRDEKLFFGSGTQLSVL.

About this clone itself: The sample contains more than one DNA sequence encoding this CDR3. CDR3 nucleotides: TGTGCCAGCAGCCAAGATAGATTCTCTGGAAACACCATATATTTT. It is translated as CASSQDRFSGNTIYF. The chain couples TRBV14 to TRBJ1-3; no clear D gene. Germline V lookup: CDR1 SGHDN, CDR2 FVKESK. The CDR3 contains 15 residues. V was clipped by 0 bases and J by 0 bases, with 6 bases between them.

V is TRBV5-5 and J is TRBJ2-7; no clear D gene. V was pared by 4 bases and J by 0 bases, with 11 bases between. This CDR3 contains 14 residues. The V gene's germline CDR1 is SGHKS and CDR2 YYEKEE (reference sequence). CDR3 sequence reads: CASSIGRYSYEQYF. In DNA, the CDR3 is TGTGCCAGCAGCATCGGACGGTACTCCTACGAGCAGTACTTC. The whole variable domain, remainder taken from reference TRBV5-5 and TRBJ2-7, is DAGVTQSPTHLIKTRGQQVTLRCSPISGHKSVSWYQQVLGQGPQFIFQYYEKEERGRGNFPDRFSARQFPNYSSELNVNALLLGDSALYLCASSIGRYSYEQYFGPGTRLTVT.

V is TRBV6-6 and J is TRBJ1-2, with D possibly TRBD1 on 6 matching bases. This CDR3 has 15 residues. Trimming cost V 7 bases and J 5 bases, with 20 bases left between them. Germline lookup yields CDR1 MNHNY and CDR2 SVGAGI (reference sequence). The CDR3 DNA reads as TGTGCCAGCACCCTACGGGGGGGGGCGGAATATGGCTACACCTTC. This encodes CASTLRGGAEYGYTF.

The gene calls are TRBV7-2 and TRBJ1-1; 8 positions agree with TRBD1. CDR3 length: 15 residues. Trimming cost V 6 bases and J 0 bases; bases outside gene matches: 6. Germline V gene lookup returns CDR1 SGHTA and CDR2 FQGNSA. Here the CDR3 DNA reads TGTGCCAGCAGAAGTAGGACAGGGCTGAACACTGAAGCTTTCTTT. As protein: CASRSRTGLNTEAFF.